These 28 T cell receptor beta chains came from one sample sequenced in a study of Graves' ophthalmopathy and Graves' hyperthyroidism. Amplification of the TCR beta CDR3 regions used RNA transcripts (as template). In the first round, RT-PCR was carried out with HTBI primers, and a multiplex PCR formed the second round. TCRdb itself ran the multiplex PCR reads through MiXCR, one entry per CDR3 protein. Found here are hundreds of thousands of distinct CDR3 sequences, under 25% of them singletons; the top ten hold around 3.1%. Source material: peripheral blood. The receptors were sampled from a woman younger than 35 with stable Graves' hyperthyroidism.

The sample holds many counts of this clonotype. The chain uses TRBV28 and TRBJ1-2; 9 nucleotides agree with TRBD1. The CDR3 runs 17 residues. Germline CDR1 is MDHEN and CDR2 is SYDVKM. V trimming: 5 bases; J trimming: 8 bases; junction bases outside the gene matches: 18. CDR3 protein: CASSPPWGTGGRRGYTF. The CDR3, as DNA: TGTGCCAGCAGTCCACCGTGGGGTACAGGGGGCAGGAGGGGCTACACCTTC.

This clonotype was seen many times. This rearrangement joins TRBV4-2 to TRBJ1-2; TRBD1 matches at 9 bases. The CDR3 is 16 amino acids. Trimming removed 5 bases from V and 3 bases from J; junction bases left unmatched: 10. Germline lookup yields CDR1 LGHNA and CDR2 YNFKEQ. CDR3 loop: CASSSNRGPSDYGYTF. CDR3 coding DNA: TGTGCCAGCAGCTCAAACAGGGGGCCAAGTGACTATGGCTACACCTTC.

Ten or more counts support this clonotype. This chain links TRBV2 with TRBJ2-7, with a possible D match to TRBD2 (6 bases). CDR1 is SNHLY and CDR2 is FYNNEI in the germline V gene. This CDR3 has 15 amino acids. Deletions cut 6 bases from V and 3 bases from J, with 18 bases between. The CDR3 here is CASSAGPFLFYEQYF. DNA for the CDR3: TGTGCCAGCAGCGCGGGACCCTTCTTATTCTACGAGCAGTACTTC.

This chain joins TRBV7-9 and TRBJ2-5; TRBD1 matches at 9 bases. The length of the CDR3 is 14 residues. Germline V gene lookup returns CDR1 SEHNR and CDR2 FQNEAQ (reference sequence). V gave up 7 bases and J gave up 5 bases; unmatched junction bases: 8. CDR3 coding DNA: TGTGCCAGCACCGTAACAGGGGGCTCGGAGACCCAGTACTTC. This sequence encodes CASTVTGGSETQYF. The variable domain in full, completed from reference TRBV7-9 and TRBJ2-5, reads DTGVSQNPRHKITKRGQNVTFRCDPISEHNRLYWYRQTLGQGPEFLTYFQNEAQLEKSRLLSDRFSAERPKGSFSTLEIQRTEQGDSAMYLCASTVTGGSETQYFGPGTRLLVL.

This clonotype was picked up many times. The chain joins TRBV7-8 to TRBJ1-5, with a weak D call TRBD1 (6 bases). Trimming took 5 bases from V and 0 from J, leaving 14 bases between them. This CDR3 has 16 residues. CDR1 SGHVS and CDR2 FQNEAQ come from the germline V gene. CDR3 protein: CASSPDRWPSNQPQHF. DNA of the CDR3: TGTGCCAGCAGCCCGGACAGATGGCCTAGCAATCAGCCCCAGCATTTT. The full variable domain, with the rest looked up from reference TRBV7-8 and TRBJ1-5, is GAGVSQSPRYKVAKRGQDVALRCDPISGHVSLFWYQQALGQGPEFLTYFQNEAQLDKSGLPSDRFFAERPEGSVSTLKIQRTQQEDSAVYLCASSPDRWPSNQPQHFGDGTRLSIL.

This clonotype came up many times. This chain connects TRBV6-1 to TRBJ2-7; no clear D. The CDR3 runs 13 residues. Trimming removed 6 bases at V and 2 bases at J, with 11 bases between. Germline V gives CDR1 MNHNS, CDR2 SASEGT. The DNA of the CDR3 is TGTGCCAGCAGGGACCCCGACGCCTACGAGCAGTACTTC. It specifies CASRDPDAYEQYF.

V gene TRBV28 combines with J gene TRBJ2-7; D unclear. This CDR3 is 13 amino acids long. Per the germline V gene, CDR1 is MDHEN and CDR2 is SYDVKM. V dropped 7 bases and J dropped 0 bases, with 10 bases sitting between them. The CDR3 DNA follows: TGTGCCAGCACGGGCGTAATCTCCTACGAGCAGTACTTC. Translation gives CASTGVISYEQYF.

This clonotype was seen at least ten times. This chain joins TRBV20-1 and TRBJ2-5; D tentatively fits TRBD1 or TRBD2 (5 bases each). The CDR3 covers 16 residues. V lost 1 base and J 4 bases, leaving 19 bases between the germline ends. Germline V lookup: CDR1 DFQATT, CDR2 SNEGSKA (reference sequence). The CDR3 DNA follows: TGCAGTGCTAGAGGGGACCCGGTGGCCAATGGAGAGACCCAGTACTTC. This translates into CSARGDPVANGETQYF.

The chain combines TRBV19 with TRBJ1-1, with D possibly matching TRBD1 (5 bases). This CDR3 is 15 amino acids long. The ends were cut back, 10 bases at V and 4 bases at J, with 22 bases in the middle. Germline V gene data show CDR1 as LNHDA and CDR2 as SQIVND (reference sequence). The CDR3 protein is CATYTFGHQITEAFF. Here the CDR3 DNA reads TGTGCCACCTATACGTTCGGACACCAAATCACTGAAGCTTTCTTT.

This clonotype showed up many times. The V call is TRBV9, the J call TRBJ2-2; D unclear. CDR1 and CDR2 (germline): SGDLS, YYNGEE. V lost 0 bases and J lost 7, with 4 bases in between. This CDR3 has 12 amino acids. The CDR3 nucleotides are TGTGCCAGCAGCGTAGTTATCGGGGAGCTGTTTTTT. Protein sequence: CASSVVIGELFF.

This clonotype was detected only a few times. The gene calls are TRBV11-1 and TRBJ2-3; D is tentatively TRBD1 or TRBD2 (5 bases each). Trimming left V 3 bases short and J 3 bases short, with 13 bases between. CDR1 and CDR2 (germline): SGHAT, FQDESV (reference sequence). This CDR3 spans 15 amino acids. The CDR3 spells CASSFGAFQTDTQYF. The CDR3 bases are TGTGCCAGCAGCTTCGGGGCCTTTCAAACAGATACGCAGTATTTT.

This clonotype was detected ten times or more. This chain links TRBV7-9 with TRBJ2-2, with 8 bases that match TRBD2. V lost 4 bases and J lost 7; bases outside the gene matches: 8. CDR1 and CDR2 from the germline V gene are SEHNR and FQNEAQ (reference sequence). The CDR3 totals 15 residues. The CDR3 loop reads CASSYSGLDIGELFF. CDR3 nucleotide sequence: TGTGCCAGCAGCTATTCGGGACTAGATATCGGGGAGCTGTTTTTT.

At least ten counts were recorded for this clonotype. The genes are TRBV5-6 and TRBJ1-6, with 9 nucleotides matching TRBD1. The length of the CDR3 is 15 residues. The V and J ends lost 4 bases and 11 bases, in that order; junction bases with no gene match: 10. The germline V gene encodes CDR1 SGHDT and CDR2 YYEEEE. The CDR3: CASSGTGQGEPPLHF. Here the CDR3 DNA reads TGTGCCAGCAGCGGAACGGGACAGGGAGAGCCACCCCTCCACTTT.

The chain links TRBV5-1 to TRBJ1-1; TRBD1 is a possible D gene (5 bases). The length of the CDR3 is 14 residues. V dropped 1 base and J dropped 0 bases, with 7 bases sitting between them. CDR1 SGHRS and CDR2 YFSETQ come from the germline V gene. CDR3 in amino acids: CASSLRQLNTEAFF. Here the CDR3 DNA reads TGCGCCAGCAGCTTGCGACAGCTGAACACTGAAGCTTTCTTT.

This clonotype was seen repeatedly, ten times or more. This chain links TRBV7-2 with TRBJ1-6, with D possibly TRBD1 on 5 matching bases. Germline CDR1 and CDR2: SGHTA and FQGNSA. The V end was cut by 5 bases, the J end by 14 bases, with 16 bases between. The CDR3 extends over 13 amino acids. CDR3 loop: CASSPGAQGTLHF. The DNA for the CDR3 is TGTGCCAGCAGCCCCGGGGCCCAAGGGACCCTCCACTTT.

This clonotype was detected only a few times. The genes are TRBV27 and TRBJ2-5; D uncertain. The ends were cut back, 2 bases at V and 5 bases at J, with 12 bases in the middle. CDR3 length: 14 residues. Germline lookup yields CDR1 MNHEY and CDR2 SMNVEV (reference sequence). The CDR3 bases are TGTGCCAGCAGTTTAAGACTCCCGAGGGAGACCCAGTACTTC. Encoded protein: CASSLRLPRETQYF.

DNA of the CDR3: TGTGCCAGCAACATGGCGGGATCCTTTAATGCCGGGGAGCTGTTTTTT. It yields the protein CASNMAGSFNAGELFF. The V call is TRBV28, the J call TRBJ2-2, with a possible D match to TRBD2 (6 bases). CDR3 length equals 16 residues. Germline V lookup: CDR1 MDHEN, CDR2 SYDVKM. V was shortened by 7 bases and J by 6 bases, with 21 bases between the two germline ends.

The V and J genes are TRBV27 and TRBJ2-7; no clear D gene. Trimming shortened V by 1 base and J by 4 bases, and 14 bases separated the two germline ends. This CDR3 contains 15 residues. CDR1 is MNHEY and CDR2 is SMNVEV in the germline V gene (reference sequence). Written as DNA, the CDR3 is TGTGCCAGCAGTTTATACCCTCTGAATGAATACGAGCAGTACTTC. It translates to CASSLYPLNEYEQYF.

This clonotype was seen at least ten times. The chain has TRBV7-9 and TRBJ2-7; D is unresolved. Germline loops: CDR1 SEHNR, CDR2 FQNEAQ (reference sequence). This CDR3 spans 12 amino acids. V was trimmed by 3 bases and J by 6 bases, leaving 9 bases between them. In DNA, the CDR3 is TGTGCCAGCAGCTTTCCTCGTGCCGAGCAGTACTTC. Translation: CASSFPRAEQYF.

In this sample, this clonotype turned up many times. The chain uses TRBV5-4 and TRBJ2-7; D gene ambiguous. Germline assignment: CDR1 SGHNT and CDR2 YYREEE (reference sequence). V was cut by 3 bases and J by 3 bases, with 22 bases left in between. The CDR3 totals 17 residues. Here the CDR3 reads CASSYTSLDALFYEQYF. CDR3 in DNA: TGTGCCAGCAGCTACACCTCTTTAGACGCCCTCTTCTACGAGCAGTACTTC.

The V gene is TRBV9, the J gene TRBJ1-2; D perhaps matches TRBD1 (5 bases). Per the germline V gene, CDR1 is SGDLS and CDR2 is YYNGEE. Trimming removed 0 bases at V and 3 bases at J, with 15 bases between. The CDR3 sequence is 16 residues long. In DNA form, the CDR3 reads TGTGCCAGCAGCGTAGGTCTTCAGGGAGGAGACTATGGCTACACCTTC. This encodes CASSVGLQGGDYGYTF.

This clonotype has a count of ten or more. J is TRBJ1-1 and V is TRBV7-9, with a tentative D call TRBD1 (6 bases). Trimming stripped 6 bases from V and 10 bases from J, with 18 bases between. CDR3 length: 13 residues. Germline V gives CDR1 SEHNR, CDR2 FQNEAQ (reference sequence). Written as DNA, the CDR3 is TGTGCCAGCAGTAGTCAGGGGATCGGCGTAGCTTTCTTT. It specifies CASSSQGIGVAFF.

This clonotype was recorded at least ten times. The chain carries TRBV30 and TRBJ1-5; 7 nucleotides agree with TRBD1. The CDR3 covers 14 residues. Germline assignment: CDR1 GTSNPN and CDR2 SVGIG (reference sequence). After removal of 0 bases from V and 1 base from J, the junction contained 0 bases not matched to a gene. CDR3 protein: CAWSVQGSNQPQHF. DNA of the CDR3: TGTGCCTGGAGTGTACAGGGGAGCAATCAGCCCCAGCATTTT.

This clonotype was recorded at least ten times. The CDR3 region is CASRASGGTGELFF. The CDR3 DNA reads as TGTGCCAGCAGGGCTAGCGGAGGCACCGGGGAGCTGTTTTTT. The chain employs TRBV7-2 and TRBJ2-2, with TRBD2 identical over 7 bases. There are 14 residues in the CDR3. Germline CDR1 and CDR2: SGHTA and FQGNSA. Trimming cost V 6 bases and J 4 bases; bases outside gene matches: 5.

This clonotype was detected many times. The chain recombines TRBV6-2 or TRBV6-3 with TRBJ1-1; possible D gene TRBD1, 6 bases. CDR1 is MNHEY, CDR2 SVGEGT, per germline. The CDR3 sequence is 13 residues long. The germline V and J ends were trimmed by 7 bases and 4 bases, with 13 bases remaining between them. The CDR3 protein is CASTNRVTTEAFF. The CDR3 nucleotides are TGTGCCAGCACTAACAGGGTTACCACTGAAGCTTTCTTT.

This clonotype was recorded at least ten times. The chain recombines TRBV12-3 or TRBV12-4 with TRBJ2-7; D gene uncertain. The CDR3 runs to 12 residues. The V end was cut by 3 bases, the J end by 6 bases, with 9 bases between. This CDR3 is CASSFLGSEQYF. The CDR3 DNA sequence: TGTGCCAGCAGTTTTCTTGGATCCGAGCAGTACTTC.

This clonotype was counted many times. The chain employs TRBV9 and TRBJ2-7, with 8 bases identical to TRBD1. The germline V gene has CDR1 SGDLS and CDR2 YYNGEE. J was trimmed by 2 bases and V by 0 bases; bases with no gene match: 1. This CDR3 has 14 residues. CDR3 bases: TGTGCCAGCAGCGTAGGGGACAGGCCCTACGAGCAGTACTTC. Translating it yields CASSVGDRPYEQYF.

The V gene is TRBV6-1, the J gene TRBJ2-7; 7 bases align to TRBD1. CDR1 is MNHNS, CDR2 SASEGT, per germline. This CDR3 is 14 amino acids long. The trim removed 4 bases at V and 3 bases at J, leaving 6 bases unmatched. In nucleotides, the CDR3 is TGTGCCAGCAGTGCCCGGGACAGTCTCTACGAGCAGTACTTC. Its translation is CASSARDSLYEQYF.